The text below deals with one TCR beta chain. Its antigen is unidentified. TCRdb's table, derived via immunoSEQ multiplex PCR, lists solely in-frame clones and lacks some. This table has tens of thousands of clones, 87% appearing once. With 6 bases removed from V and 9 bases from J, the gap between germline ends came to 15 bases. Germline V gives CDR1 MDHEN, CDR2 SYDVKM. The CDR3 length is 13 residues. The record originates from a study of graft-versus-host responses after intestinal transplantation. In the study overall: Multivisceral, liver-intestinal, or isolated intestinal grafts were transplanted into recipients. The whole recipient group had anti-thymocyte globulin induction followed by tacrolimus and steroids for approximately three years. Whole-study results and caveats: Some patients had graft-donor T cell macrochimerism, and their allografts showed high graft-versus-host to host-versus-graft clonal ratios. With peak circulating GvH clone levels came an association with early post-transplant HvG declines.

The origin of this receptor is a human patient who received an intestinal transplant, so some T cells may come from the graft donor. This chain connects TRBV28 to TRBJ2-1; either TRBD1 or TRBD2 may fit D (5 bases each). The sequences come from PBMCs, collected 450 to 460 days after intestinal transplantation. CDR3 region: CASSNTRGGEQFF. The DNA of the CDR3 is TGTGCCAGCAGCAATACTAGGGGCGGTGAGCAGTTCTTC.